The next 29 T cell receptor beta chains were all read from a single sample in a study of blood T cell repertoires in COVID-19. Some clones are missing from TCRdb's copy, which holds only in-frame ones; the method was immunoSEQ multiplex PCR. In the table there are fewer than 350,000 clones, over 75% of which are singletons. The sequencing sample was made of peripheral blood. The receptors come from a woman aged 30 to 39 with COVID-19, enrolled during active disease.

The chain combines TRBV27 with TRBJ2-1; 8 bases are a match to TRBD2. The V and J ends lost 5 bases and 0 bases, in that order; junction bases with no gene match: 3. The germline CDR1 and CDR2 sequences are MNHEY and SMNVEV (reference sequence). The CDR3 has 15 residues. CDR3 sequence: CASSSGTSSYNEQFF. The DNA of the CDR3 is TGTGCCAGCAGTAGCGGGACTAGCTCCTACAATGAGCAGTTCTTC.

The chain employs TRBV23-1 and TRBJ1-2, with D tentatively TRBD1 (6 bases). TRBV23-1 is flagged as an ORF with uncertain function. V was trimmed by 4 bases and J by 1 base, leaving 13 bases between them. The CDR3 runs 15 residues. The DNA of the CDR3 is TGCGCCAGCAGTCTCCGGGACACGAATAACTATGGCTACACCTTC. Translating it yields CASSLRDTNNYGYTF.

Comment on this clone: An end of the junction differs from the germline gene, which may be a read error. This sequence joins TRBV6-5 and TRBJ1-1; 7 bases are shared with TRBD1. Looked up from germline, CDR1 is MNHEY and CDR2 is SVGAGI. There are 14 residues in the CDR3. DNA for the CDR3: TGTGCCAGCAGCCCCTCAGGGGGAAGGACGACGGGGTCTTTT. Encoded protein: CASSPSGGRTTGSF.

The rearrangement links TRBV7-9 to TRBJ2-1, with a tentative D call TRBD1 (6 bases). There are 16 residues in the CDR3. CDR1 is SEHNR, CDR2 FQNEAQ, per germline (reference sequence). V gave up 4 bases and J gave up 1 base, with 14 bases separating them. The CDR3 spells CASSSVDRNSYNEQFF. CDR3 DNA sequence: TGTGCCAGCAGCTCCGTGGACAGAAATTCCTACAATGAGCAGTTCTTC.

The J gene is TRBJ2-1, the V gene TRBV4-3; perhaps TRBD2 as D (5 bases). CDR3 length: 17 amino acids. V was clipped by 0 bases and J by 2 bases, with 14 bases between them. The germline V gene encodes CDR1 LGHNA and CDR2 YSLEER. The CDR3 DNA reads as TGCGCCAGCAGCCAAGAAGGTGGGAGTGAACCCTACAATGAGCAGTTCTTC. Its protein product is CASSQEGGSEPYNEQFF.

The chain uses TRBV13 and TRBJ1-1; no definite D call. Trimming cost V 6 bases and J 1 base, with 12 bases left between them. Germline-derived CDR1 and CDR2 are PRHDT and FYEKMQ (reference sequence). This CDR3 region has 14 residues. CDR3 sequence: CASSLRRPNTEAFF. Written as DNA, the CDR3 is TGTGCCAGCAGTCTAAGGCGGCCGAACACTGAAGCTTTCTTT.

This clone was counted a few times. CDR3 bases: TGTGCCAGCCTCACCAGGACCTCTGGGACTAATGGCTACACCTTC. It translates to CASLTRTSGTNGYTF. This chain links TRBV28 with TRBJ1-2, with D tentatively TRBD1 (5 bases). The ends were cut back, 8 bases at V and 6 bases at J, with 22 bases in the middle. The CDR3 extends over 15 amino acids. Germline V CDR1 and CDR2: MDHEN, SYDVKM.

CDR3 protein: CASSQAPDRASEAFF. In DNA form, the CDR3 reads TGCGCCAGCAGCCAAGCCCCGGACAGGGCCTCTGAAGCTTTCTTT. The V and J genes are TRBV4-3 and TRBJ1-1; 8 bases are shared with TRBD1. The V segment lost 1 base and the J segment 6 bases; nucleotides outside the gene matches: 7. The CDR3 covers 15 residues. CDR1 LGHNA and CDR2 YSLEER come from the germline V gene.

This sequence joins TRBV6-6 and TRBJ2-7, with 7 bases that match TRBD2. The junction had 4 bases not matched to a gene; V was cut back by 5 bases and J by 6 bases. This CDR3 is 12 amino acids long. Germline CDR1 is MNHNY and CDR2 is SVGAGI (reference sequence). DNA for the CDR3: TGTGCCAGCAGTAGCGGGAAACTCGAGCAGTACTTC. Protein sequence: CASSSGKLEQYF.

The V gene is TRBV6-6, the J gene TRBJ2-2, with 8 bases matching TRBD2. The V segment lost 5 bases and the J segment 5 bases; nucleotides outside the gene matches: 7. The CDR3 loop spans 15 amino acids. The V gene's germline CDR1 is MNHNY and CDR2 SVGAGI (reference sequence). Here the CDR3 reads CASSPTSERTGELFF. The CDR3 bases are TGTGCCAGCAGTCCGACTAGCGAGAGGACCGGGGAGCTGTTTTTT.

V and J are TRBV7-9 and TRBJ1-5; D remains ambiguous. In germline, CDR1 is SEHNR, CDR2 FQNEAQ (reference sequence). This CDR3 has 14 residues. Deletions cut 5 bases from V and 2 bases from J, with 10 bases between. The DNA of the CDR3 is TGTGCCAGCAGCGCCGGGAGGGGCAATCAGCCCCAGCATTTT. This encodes CASSAGRGNQPQHF.

The CDR3 loop reads CASSPGLASDTQYF. For the CDR3, the DNA is TGTGCCAGCAGCCCCGGACTAGCGTCAGATACGCAGTATTTT. This chain joins TRBV11-3 and TRBJ2-3, with 9 bases fitting TRBD2. Germline V gene sequence: CDR1 SGHNT, CDR2 YENEEA. V gave up 5 bases and J gave up 4 bases; unmatched junction bases: 4. This CDR3 region has 14 residues.

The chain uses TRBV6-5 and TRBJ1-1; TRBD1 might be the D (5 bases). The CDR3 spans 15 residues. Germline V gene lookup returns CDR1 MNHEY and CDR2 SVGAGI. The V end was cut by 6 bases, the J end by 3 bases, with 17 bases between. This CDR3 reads CASRAGLGIYTEAFF. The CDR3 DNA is TGTGCCAGCAGGGCGGGACTGGGAATATACACTGAAGCTTTCTTT.

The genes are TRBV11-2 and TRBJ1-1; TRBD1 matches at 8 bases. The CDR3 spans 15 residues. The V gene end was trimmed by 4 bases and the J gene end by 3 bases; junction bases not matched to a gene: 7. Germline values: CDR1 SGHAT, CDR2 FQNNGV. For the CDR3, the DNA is TGTGCCAGCAGCTCGAGGACAGGGAAGGACACTGAAGCTTTCTTT. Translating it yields CASSSRTGKDTEAFF.

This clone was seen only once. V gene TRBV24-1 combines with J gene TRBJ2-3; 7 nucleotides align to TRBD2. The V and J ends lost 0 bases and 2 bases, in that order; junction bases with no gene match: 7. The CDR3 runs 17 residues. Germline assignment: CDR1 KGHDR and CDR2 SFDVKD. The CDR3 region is CATSDLGRERPTDTQYF. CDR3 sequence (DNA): TGTGCCACCAGTGATTTGGGGCGGGAGCGTCCCACAGATACGCAGTATTTT.

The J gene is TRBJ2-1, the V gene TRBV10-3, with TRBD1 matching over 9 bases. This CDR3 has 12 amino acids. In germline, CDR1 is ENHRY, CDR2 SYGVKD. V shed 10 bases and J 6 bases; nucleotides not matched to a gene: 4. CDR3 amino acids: CATRQGVNEQFF. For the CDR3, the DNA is TGTGCCACCCGACAGGGGGTCAATGAGCAGTTCTTC.

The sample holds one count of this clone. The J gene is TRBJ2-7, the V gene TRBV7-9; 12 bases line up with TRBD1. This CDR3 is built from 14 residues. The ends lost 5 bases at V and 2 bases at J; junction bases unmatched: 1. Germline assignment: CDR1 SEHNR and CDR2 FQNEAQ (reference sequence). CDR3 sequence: CASSRDRGPYEQYF. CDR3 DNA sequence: TGTGCCAGCAGCCGGGACAGGGGGCCCTACGAGCAGTACTTC.

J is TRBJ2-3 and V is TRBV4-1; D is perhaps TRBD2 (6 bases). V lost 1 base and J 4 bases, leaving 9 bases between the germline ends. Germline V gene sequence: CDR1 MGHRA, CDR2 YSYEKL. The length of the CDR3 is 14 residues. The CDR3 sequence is CASSQGLVPDTQYF. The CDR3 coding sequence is TGCGCCAGCAGCCAAGGACTAGTCCCAGATACGCAGTATTTT.

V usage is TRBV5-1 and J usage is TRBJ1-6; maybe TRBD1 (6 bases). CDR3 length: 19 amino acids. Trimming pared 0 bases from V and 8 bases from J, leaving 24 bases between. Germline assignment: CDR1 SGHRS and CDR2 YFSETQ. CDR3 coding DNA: TGCGCCAGCAGCTTGGGTGGCCCCGGCCCCCAGGGGCACGATTCACCCCTCCACTTT. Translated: CASSLGGPGPQGHDSPLHF. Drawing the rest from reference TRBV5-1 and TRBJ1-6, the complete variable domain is KAGVTQTPRYLIKTRGQQVTLSCSPISGHRSVSWYQQTPGQGLQFLFEYFSETQRNKGNFPGRFSGRQFSNSRSEMNVSTLELGDSALYLCASSLGGPGPQGHDSPLHFGNGTRLTVT.

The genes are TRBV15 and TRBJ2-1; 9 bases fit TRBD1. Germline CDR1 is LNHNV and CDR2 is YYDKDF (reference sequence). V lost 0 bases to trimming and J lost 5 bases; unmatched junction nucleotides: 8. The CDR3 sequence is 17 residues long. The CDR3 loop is CATSRDLPGTGNNEQFF. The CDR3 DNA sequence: TGTGCCACCAGCAGAGATCTTCCCGGGACAGGGAACAATGAGCAGTTCTTC.

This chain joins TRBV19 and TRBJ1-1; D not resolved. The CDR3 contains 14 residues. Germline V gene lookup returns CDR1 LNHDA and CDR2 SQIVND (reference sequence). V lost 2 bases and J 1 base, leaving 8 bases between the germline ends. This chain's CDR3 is CASSILSQNTEAFF. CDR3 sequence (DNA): TGTGCCAGTAGTATATTATCACAGAACACTGAAGCTTTCTTT. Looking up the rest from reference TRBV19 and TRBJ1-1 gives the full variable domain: DGGITQSPKYLFRKEGQNVTLSCEQNLNHDAMYWYRQDPGQGLRLIYYSQIVNDFQKGDIAEGYSVSREKKESFPLTVTSAQKNPTAFYLCASSILSQNTEAFFGQGTRLTVV.

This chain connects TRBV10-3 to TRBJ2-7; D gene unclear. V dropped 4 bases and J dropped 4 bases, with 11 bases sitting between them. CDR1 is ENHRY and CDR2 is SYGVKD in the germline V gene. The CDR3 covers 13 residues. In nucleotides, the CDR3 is TGTGCCATCAGTGTTGCAGGCCGGTACGAGCAGTACTTC. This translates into CAISVAGRYEQYF.

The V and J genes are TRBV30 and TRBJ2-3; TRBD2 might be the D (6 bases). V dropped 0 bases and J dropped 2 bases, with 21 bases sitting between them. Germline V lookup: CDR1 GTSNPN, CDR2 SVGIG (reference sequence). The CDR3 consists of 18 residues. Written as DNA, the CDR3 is TGTGCCTGGAGTGTAGGTGTTGGCGGGATTAAGGCCACAGATACGCAGTATTTT. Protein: CAWSVGVGGIKATDTQYF.

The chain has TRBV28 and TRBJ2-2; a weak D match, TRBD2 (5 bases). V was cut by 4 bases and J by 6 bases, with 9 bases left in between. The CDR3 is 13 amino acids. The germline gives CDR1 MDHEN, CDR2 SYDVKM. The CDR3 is CASSSVEAGELFF. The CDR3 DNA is TGTGCCAGCAGTTCAGTGGAGGCCGGGGAGCTGTTTTTT.

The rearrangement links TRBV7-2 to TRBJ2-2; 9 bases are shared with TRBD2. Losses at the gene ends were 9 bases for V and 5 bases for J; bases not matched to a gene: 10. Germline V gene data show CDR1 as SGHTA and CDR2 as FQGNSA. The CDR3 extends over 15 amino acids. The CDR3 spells CARGGGRERTGELFF. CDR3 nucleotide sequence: TGTGCCAGGGGAGGCGGGAGGGAAAGGACCGGGGAGCTGTTTTTT.

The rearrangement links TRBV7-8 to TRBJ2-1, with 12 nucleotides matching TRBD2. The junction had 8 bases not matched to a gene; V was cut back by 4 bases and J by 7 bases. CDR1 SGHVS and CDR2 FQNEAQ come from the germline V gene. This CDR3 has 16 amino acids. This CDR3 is CASSWGAGTSGNEQFF. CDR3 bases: TGTGCCAGCAGCTGGGGTGCCGGGACTAGCGGGAATGAGCAGTTCTTC.

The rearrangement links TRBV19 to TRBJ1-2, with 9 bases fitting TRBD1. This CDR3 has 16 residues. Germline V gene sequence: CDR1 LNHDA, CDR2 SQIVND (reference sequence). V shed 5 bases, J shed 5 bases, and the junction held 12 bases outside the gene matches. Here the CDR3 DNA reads TGTGCCAGTAGTCTCCGGGACAGGGTGATGAGGTATGGCTACACCTTC. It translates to CASSLRDRVMRYGYTF.

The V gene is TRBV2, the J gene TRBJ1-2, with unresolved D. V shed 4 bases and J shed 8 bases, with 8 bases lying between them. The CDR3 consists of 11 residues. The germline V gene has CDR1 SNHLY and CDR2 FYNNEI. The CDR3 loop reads CASSGAGGYTF. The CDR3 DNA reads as TGTGCCAGCAGTGGCGCGGGGGGCTACACCTTC.

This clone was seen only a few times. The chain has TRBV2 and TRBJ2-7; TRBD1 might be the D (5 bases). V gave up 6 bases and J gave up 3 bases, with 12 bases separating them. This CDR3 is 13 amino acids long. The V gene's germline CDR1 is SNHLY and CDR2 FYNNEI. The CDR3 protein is CASRTPGIYEQYF. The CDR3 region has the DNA TGTGCCAGCAGAACCCCAGGGATCTACGAGCAGTACTTC.